This TCR beta chain was sequenced for a study of T cell repertoires in cytomegalovirus infection. Background on the study: Public TCR beta signatures provided an indication of both CMV infection and a matching HLA type.

Worth noting for this clonotype: No antigen is known for it.

One entry per CDR3 protein, called by TCRdb with MiXCR from the reads. This table holds about a million distinct CDR3 sequences, about a third found once. The CDR3 sequence is 14 residues long. V dropped 6 bases and J dropped 2 bases, with 12 bases sitting between them. The germline V gene encodes CDR1 MNHEY and CDR2 SMNVEV (reference sequence). The chain uses TRBV27 and TRBJ2-3; D not resolved. Here the sequenced sample was cultured CD8+ T cells from PBMCs, taken from culture after CMV antigen stimulation. This receptor was obtained from a human donor in good health (CMV status not recorded). Some clones in this sample may be carry-over from other donors' samples. As DNA, the CDR3 is TGTGCCAGCAGCCCCGGAGTTGACACAGATACGCAGTATTTT. It translates to CASSPGVDTDTQYF.